This is a list of T cell receptor beta chains from one sample in a study of T cell responses to AZD1222 COVID-19 vaccine. Measured with immunoSEQ multiplex PCR; TCRdb has only the in-frame clones, and not every one. The sample carries under 110,000 clones, around nine tenths recorded once. The source was peripheral blood, collected on day 0 of AZD1222 vaccination. All receptors derive from an adult in good health. CDR3s include the opening cysteine and the closing phenylalanine or tryptophan. The D gene is left open where the match is weak. Only part of the rows carry a size: once, few, many, or a class if the clone is expanded.

j_call | cdr3_length | clone_size | v_call | d_call | cdr3_aa | cdr3_nt
TRBJ1-3 | 13 | NA | TRBV28 | NA | CASRPSSGNTIYF | TGTGCCAGCCGACCGAGCTCTGGAAACACCATATATTTT
TRBJ2-7 | 15 | NA | TRBV28 | NA | CASSRFSGANYEQYF | TGTGCCAGCAGTCGCTTTAGCGGCGCGAACTACGAGCAGTACTTC
TRBJ1-1 | 14 | NA | TRBV6-2/TRBV6-3 | NA | CASSYFKENTEAFF | TGTGCCAGCAGTTACTTCAAGGAGAACACTGAAGCTTTCTTT
TRBJ2-7 | 13 | NA | TRBV28 | NA | CASSPPRAREQYF | TGTGCCAGCAGTCCACCGCGAGCCCGGGAGCAGTACTTC
TRBJ1-5 | 14 | once | TRBV19 | NA | CASTPPVRNQPQHF | TGTGCCAGTACCCCACCCGTTCGAAATCAGCCCCAGCATTTT
TRBJ1-6 | 14 | NA | TRBV28 | NA | CASTSGGAPSPLHF | TGTGCCAGCACCAGTGGAGGGGCTCCTTCACCCCTCCACTTT
TRBJ1-1 | 13 | once | TRBV7-9 | NA | CASSPTEDHEAFF | TGTGCCAGCAGCCCAACAGAGGACCATGAAGCTTTCTTT
TRBJ1-2 | 17 | NA | TRBV28 | NA | CASSPGLFGGSNYGYTF | TGTGCCAGCAGTCCGGGGTTGTTTGGCGGATCCAACTATGGCTACACCTTC
TRBJ2-1 | 16 | once | TRBV3-1/TRBV3-2 | TRBD2 | CASRAGGGASYNEQFF | TGTGCCAGCAGGGCCGGCGGGGGAGCCTCCTACAATGAGCAGTTCTTC
TRBJ1-2 | 16 | NA | TRBV28 | TRBD1 | CASEGWTGRFLNGYTF | TGTGCCAGCGAGGGGTGGACAGGGCGATTTTTGAATGGCTACACCTTC
TRBJ1-4 | 11 | NA | TRBV11-2 | NA | CASSLSEKLFF | TGTGCCAGCAGCTTAAGTGAAAAACTGTTTTTT
TRBJ1-2 | 14 | NA | TRBV6-5 | TRBD1 | CASSYVGQRNGYTF | TGTGCCAGCAGTTACGTGGGACAGAGAAATGGCTACACCTTC
TRBJ2-2 | 13 | NA | TRBV2 | NA | CARETSEGGELFF | TGTGCCAGAGAGACTTCCGAAGGGGGGGAGCTGTTTTTT
TRBJ1-5 | 13 | NA | TRBV18 | NA | CASSPGPNQPQHF | TGTGCCAGCTCACCTGGACCTAATCAGCCCCAGCATTTT
TRBJ1-2 | 15 | NA | TRBV7-9 | TRBD1 | CASSTFRGELVGYTF | TGTGCCAGCAGCACGTTCAGGGGGGAATTAGTTGGCTACACCTTC
TRBJ1-4 | 15 | NA | TRBV5-6 | TRBD1 | CASSFWTGVVEKLFF | TGTGCCAGCAGCTTTTGGACAGGGGTGGTGGAAAAACTGTTTTTT
TRBJ1-1 | 17 | few | TRBV28 | NA | CASSITRVVRMNTEAFF | TGTGCCAGCAGTATCACCAGGGTGGTTCGCATGAACACTGAAGCTTTCTTT
TRBJ2-2 | 15 | NA | TRBV9 | TRBD1 | CASSEGTGVIGELFF | TGTGCCAGCAGCGAGGGGACAGGGGTCATCGGGGAGCTGTTTTTT
TRBJ2-3 | 17 | NA | TRBV3-1/TRBV3-2 | NA | CASSLHTIQAPGDTQYF | TGTGCCAGCAGCCTCCACACGATCCAGGCCCCCGGAGATACGCAGTATTTT
TRBJ1-2 | 14 | NA | TRBV5-4 | NA | CASRGPELKYGYTF | TGTGCCAGCAGGGGCCCCGAACTGAAGTATGGCTACACCTTC
TRBJ2-3 | 16 | NA | TRBV7-8 | TRBD1 | CASSSPIGTVTDTQYF | TGTGCCAGCAGCTCTCCTATTGGGACAGTAACCGATACGCAGTATTTT
TRBJ1-1 | 17 | NA | TRBV23-1 | NA | CASSQSKGRANYTEAFF | TGCGCCAGCAGTCAATCGAAGGGTAGGGCGAATTACACTGAAGCTTTCTTT
TRBJ2-6 | 18 | NA | TRBV27 | NA | CASSLLYGVSSGANVLTF | TGTGCCAGCAGTTTATTGTACGGGGTGAGCTCTGGGGCCAACGTCCTGACTTTC
TRBJ2-7 | 14 | once | TRBV9 | NA | CASSGREDFYEQYF | TGTGCCAGCAGTGGGAGAGAGGACTTCTACGAGCAGTACTTC
TRBJ2-3 | 15 | NA | TRBV7-9 | NA | CASSGRVSSTDTQYF | TGTGCCAGCAGTGGAAGGGTGTCGAGCACAGATACGCAGTATTTT
TRBJ2-2 | 13 | NA | TRBV12-3/TRBV12-4 | NA | CASSFKNTRELFF | TGTGCCAGCAGTTTTAAAAATACACGTGAGCTGTTTTTT
TRBJ2-2 | 15 | few | TRBV5-1 | NA | CASSLAPGPTGELFF | TGCGCCAGCAGCTTGGCCCCAGGACCCACCGGGGAGCTGTTTTTT
TRBJ2-7 | 13 | NA | TRBV28 | NA | CASSWGASYEQYF | TGTGCCAGCAGTTGGGGGGCGTCCTACGAGCAGTACTTC
TRBJ1-4 | 14 | NA | TRBV19 | NA | CASSIGARDEKLFF | TGTGCCAGTAGTATAGGGGCTAGAGATGAAAAACTGTTTTTT
TRBJ2-3 | 16 | NA | TRBV4-2 | TRBD2 | CASSRSSGTSGNTQYF | TGTGCCAGCAGCCGGAGCTCCGGGACTAGCGGAAATACGCAGTATTTT
TRBJ1-1 | 14 | NA | TRBV18 | NA | CASSPGRVRTEAFF | TGTGCCAGCTCACCGGGCAGGGTGCGGACTGAAGCTTTCTTT
TRBJ1-2 | 16 | NA | TRBV6-5 | TRBD1 | CASSYTQQGAGYGYTF | TGTGCCAGCAGTTACACGCAACAGGGGGCTGGCTATGGCTACACCTTC
TRBJ1-5 | 14 | NA | TRBV30 | TRBD1 | CAWGQGASNQPQHF | TGTGCCTGGGGGCAGGGGGCTTCCAATCAGCCCCAGCATTTT
TRBJ1-1 | 16 | NA | TRBV7-3 | NA | CASSLFGGRGWVVAFF | TGTGCCAGCAGCTTATTTGGCGGTCGGGGCTGGGTCGTAGCTTTCTTT
TRBJ2-1 | 15 | few | TRBV15 | TRBD2 | CATSYTSGSYNEQFF | TGTGCCACCAGTTACACTAGCGGGTCCTACAATGAGCAGTTCTTC
TRBJ1-6 | 16 | NA | TRBV4-1 | NA | CASSQGMARGDSPLHF | TGCGCCAGCAGCCAAGGAATGGCCAGGGGCGATTCACCCCTCCACTTT
TRBJ1-2 | 15 | once | TRBV4-1 | TRBD1 | CASSQVGTGIYGYTF | TGCGCCAGCAGCCAAGTTGGGACAGGGATATATGGCTACACCTTC
TRBJ1-2 | 13 | NA | TRBV5-1 | TRBD1 | CASSLEGTDGYTF | TGCGCCAGCAGCTTGGAAGGGACAGATGGCTACACCTTC
TRBJ1-2 | 15 | once | TRBV15 | TRBD1 | CATSSSTGQGYGYTF | TGTGCCACCAGCAGCTCGACAGGGCAGGGCTATGGCTACACCTTC
TRBJ1-2 | 13 | NA | TRBV11-1 | NA | CASSLAVEGGYTF | TGTGCCAGCAGCTTAGCGGTCGAGGGAGGCTACACCTTC
TRBJ2-1 | 14 | once | TRBV4-2 | NA | CASSPLNRDNEQFF | TGTGCCAGCAGCCCCCTGAACAGGGACAATGAGCAGTTCTTC
TRBJ1-2 | 11 | NA | TRBV5-4 | NA | CASSLGYGYTF | TGTGCCAGCAGCTTAGGCTATGGCTACACCTTC
TRBJ2-7 | 15 | NA | TRBV27 | NA | CASSLSRDLLYEQYF | TGTGCCAGCAGTTTATCCCGGGACTTATTATACGAGCAGTACTTC
TRBJ1-1 | 14 | few | TRBV5-1 | TRBD1 | CASGDTGGGTEAFF | TGCGCCAGCGGGGATACAGGGGGCGGCACTGAAGCTTTCTTT
TRBJ2-5 | 15 | NA | TRBV9 | TRBD2 | CASSVGGTRRETQYF | TGTGCCAGCAGCGTAGGGGGGACTAGGAGGGAGACCCAGTACTTC
TRBJ1-6 | 14 | NA | TRBV5-6 | TRBD1 | CASSRTGLNSPLHF | TGTGCCAGCAGCAGGACAGGGCTAAATTCACCCCTCCACTTT
TRBJ2-2 | 13 | NA | TRBV29-1 | NA | CSGGGWDTGELFF | TGCAGCGGTGGGGGATGGGACACCGGGGAGCTGTTTTTT
TRBJ1-2 | 13 | NA | TRBV2 | NA | CASKPNGNYGYTF | TGTGCCAGCAAACCGAACGGGAACTATGGCTACACCTTC
TRBJ1-2 | 18 | NA | TRBV19 | TRBD1 | CASSIRNPTGLNNYGYTF | TGTGCCAGTAGTATCAGAAACCCGACAGGGTTGAATAACTATGGCTACACCTTC
TRBJ1-1 | 14 | once | TRBV7-2 | NA | CASSTVQGGTEAFF | TGTGCCAGCAGTACCGTACAGGGTGGGACTGAAGCTTTCTTT
TRBJ1-3 | 17 | NA | TRBV3-1/TRBV3-2 | NA | CASSQDGGLSSGNTIYF | TGTGCCAGCAGCCAAGATGGGGGACTTAGCTCTGGAAACACCATATATTTT
TRBJ2-7 | 10 | NA | TRBV2 | NA | CASSSYEQYF | TGTGCCAGCAGTTCCTACGAGCAGTACTTC
TRBJ1-6 | 14 | NA | TRBV6-5 | NA | CASSYSPTNSPLHF | TGTGCCAGCAGTTACTCCCCGACCAATTCACCCCTCCACTTT
TRBJ1-2 | 17 | NA | TRBV4-1 | NA | CASSQDRGSLLGYGYTF | TGCGCCAGCAGCCAAGACAGGGGTTCCCTTCTTGGCTATGGCTACACCTTC
TRBJ1-5 | 16 | NA | TRBV11-2 | NA | CASSPRADHSNQPQHF | TGTGCCAGCAGCCCCAGGGCGGATCATAGCAATCAGCCCCAGCATTTT